This T cell receptor (beta chain) came from a study of post-analysis software for immune sequencing data. Points from the study as a whole: Normalized Chao1 diversity in multiple sclerosis patients fell significantly below that of controls. Comparison of patients with controls showed about 5 TRBV segments more frequent in patients, TRBV5-6, TRBV5-1 and TRBV20-1 among them.

This clonotype was seen only a few times. Its antigen is not known. Unique molecular identifiers were present in the TCR beta cDNA libraries. TCRdb re-called the PCR reads through MiXCR, storing one row per CDR3 protein. The sample shows about 400,000 distinct CDR3 sequences, roughly 38% of them seen only once. Trimming removed 7 bases from V and 5 bases from J, with 8 bases in between. The CDR3 length is 11 residues. Germline V lookup: CDR1 MNHEY, CDR2 SVGAGI. The sequence was obtained from a girl aged 10 to 17 with multiple sclerosis. The chain combines TRBV6-5 with TRBJ1-1; perhaps TRBD1 as D (5 bases). Sequences were obtained from blood. CDR3 coding DNA: TGTGCCAGCACGAGGGGAACTGAAGCTTTCTTT. Its protein product is CASTRGTEAFF.